Listed here are 21 T cell receptor beta chains from one sample, sequenced in a study of blood T cell repertoires in COVID-19. The repertoire was sequenced with immunoSEQ multiplex PCR; TCRdb's copy has only in-frame clones and lacks some. The sample lists roughly 250,000 clones, approximately 90% occurring once. Material for sequencing was peripheral blood. The source is a woman between 35 and 50 years old with acute or convalescent COVID-19.

The V call is TRBV9, the J call TRBJ2-2; 12 bases map to TRBD2. The ends lost 4 bases at V and 2 bases at J; junction bases unmatched: 12. CDR1 is SGDLS, CDR2 YYNGEE, per germline. This CDR3 comprises 19 residues. CDR3 bases: TGTGCCAGCAGCCCCAGAACTAGCGGGGGGAAGGTAAACACCGGGGAGCTGTTTTTT. It encodes CASSPRTSGGKVNTGELFF.

At least ten counts were recorded for this clone. The chain uses TRBV7-9 and TRBJ2-5; possibly TRBD2 for D (7 bases). From germline, CDR1 is SEHNR and CDR2 FQNEAQ (reference sequence). The CDR3 spans 15 residues. V was pared by 4 bases and J by 4 bases, with 16 bases between. CDR3 in DNA: TGTGCCAGCAGCTGGGAGGGGGGGCAAGGAGAGACCCAGTACTTC. Encoded protein: CASSWEGGQGETQYF.

The V and J genes are TRBV6-6 and TRBJ1-4, with 12 bases fitting TRBD1. V lost 8 bases and J lost 8; bases outside the gene matches: 6. The CDR3 extends over 14 amino acids. Germline V gene sequence: CDR1 MNHNY, CDR2 SVGAGI (reference sequence). In DNA form, the CDR3 reads TGTGCCAGCTCCGGGGGGACAGGGGGCGAAAAACTGTTTTTT. Residues: CASSGGTGGEKLFF.

The gene calls are TRBV10-2 and TRBJ2-2; possible D gene TRBD2, 5 bases. The CDR3 is 15 residues long. Trimming stripped 6 bases from V and 7 bases from J, with 18 bases between. Germline CDR1 and CDR2: WSHSY and SAAADI. As DNA, the CDR3 is TGCGCCAGCAGGGGCAAACTAGGTTTTGTCGGGGAGCTGTTTTTT. It translates to CASRGKLGFVGELFF.

The V and J genes are TRBV11-2 and TRBJ2-5; D perhaps matches TRBD2 (6 bases). The V gene lost 5 bases and the J gene lost 4 bases, with 11 bases spanning the gap. CDR1 and CDR2 (germline): SGHAT, FQNNGV. The CDR3 has 13 amino acids. In nucleotides, the CDR3 is TGTGCCAGCAGCCCGAGGACTACAGAGACCCAGTACTTC. It codes for CASSPRTTETQYF.

V is TRBV6-1 and J is TRBJ2-2; the match to TRBD1 covers 7 bases. This CDR3 region has 17 residues. V shed 4 bases, J shed 1 base, and the junction held 9 bases outside the gene matches. In germline, CDR1 is MNHNS, CDR2 SASEGT. The CDR3 sequence is CASSARRGTVNTGELFF. The CDR3 DNA reads as TGTGCCAGCAGTGCGCGAAGAGGGACAGTGAACACCGGGGAGCTGTTTTTT.

The rearrangement joins TRBV5-1 to TRBJ2-3; TRBD2 matches at 11 bases. The CDR3 is 14 residues long. Germline lookup yields CDR1 SGHRS and CDR2 YFSETQ. The trim removed 2 bases at V and 4 bases at J, leaving 0 bases unmatched. CDR3 nucleotides: TGCGCCAGCAGCTTTAGCGGGGGGGCAGATACGCAGTATTTT. This translates into CASSFSGGADTQYF.

V usage is TRBV7-2 and J usage is TRBJ2-4; 8 nucleotides line up with TRBD1. Trimming cost V 1 base and J 9 bases; bases outside gene matches: 8. The germline V gene has CDR1 SGHTA and CDR2 FQGNSA. The CDR3 totals 15 residues. CDR3 sequence: CASSLDQGARAIQYF. The DNA for the CDR3 is TGTGCCAGCAGCTTAGATCAGGGGGCGAGGGCCATTCAGTACTTC.

The rearrangement joins TRBV6-6 to TRBJ1-2; 7 bases fit TRBD1. Germline lookup yields CDR1 MNHNY and CDR2 SVGAGI (reference sequence). The V segment lost 6 bases and the J segment 4 bases; nucleotides outside the gene matches: 11. The CDR3 runs to 15 residues. CDR3 residues: CASSYGTAQLYGYTF. CDR3 bases: TGTGCCAGCAGCTACGGGACAGCTCAGCTCTATGGCTACACCTTC.

The chain links TRBV11-2 to TRBJ2-1; 9 bases match TRBD2. This CDR3 has 15 residues. Germline values: CDR1 SGHAT, CDR2 FQNNGV. Unmatched junction bases numbered 5, after V lost 3 bases and J lost 5 bases. The CDR3 protein is CASSFTGLADNEQFF. In nucleotides, the CDR3 is TGTGCCAGCAGCTTTACGGGACTAGCCGACAATGAGCAGTTCTTC.

V and J are TRBV5-8 and TRBJ1-4, with a weak D call TRBD1 (6 bases). This CDR3 spans 14 amino acids. Germline-derived CDR1 and CDR2 are SGHTS and YDEGEE. V dropped 4 bases and J dropped 8 bases, with 15 bases sitting between them. CDR3 nucleotides: TGTGCCAGCAGCCCATACAGGGTTCCGGAAAAACTGTTTTTT. Translating it yields CASSPYRVPEKLFF.

The J gene is TRBJ1-2, the V gene TRBV7-9, with 8 nucleotides matching TRBD1. The germline gives CDR1 SEHNR, CDR2 FQNEAQ (reference sequence). The CDR3 consists of 15 residues. V shed 5 bases and J 7 bases; nucleotides not matched to a gene: 12. The CDR3 nucleotides are TGTGCCAGCAGCCAAGACAGGGGAGCTCGGGGTGGCTACACCTTC. Translated, it gives CASSQDRGARGGYTF.

This chain connects TRBV2 to TRBJ2-6; 7 bases line up with TRBD1. Trimming at V came to 6 bases and at J to 4 bases, leaving 6 bases not matched to a gene. The CDR3 runs 15 residues. Germline V gene lookup returns CDR1 SNHLY and CDR2 FYNNEI. This CDR3 is CASRRQGAGANVLTF. The CDR3 coding sequence is TGTGCCAGCAGAAGACAGGGTGCCGGGGCCAACGTCCTGACTTTC.

CDR3 nucleotides: TGTGCCAGCAGTTTCCGGACAGGGGTTTACACCTTC. Translated, it gives CASSFRTGVYTF. J is TRBJ1-2 and V is TRBV12-3 or TRBV12-4; TRBD1 matches 9 bases. There are 12 residues in the CDR3. V shed 3 bases, J shed 11 bases, and the junction held 4 bases outside the gene matches.

This clone was observed a handful of times. The rearrangement links TRBV5-1 to TRBJ1-2; 8 nucleotides agree with TRBD1. Germline values: CDR1 SGHRS, CDR2 YFSETQ. With 0 bases clipped from V and 3 bases from J, the junction kept 7 bases outside the gene matches. CDR3 length equals 16 residues. CDR3 region: CASSLAGTGGYYGYTF. DNA for the CDR3: TGCGCCAGCAGCTTGGCCGGGACAGGCGGCTACTATGGCTACACCTTC. Variable domain in full (rest from reference TRBV5-1 and TRBJ1-2): KAGVTQTPRYLIKTRGQQVTLSCSPISGHRSVSWYQQTPGQGLQFLFEYFSETQRNKGNFPGRFSGRQFSNSRSEMNVSTLELGDSALYLCASSLAGTGGYYGYTFGSGTRLTVV.

This sequence joins TRBV7-9 and TRBJ1-5; 9 positions agree with TRBD1. The CDR3 runs to 19 residues. V lost 4 bases to trimming and J lost 4 bases; unmatched junction nucleotides: 17. CDR1 and CDR2 (germline): SEHNR, FQNEAQ (reference sequence). The CDR3 region is CASSSVPGQGSWLNQPQHF. In DNA form, the CDR3 reads TGTGCCAGCAGCTCAGTCCCGGGACAGGGATCTTGGTTAAATCAGCCCCAGCATTTT.

This chain uses TRBV19 with TRBJ2-1; a possible D gene is TRBD1 (6 bases). CDR3 size: 16 residues. V gave up 7 bases and J gave up 0 bases, with 16 bases separating them. The germline gives CDR1 LNHDA, CDR2 SQIVND (reference sequence). The chain's CDR3 is CASTADRASSYNEQFF. CDR3 sequence (DNA): TGTGCCAGTACCGCGGACAGAGCTAGCTCCTACAATGAGCAGTTCTTC.

V is TRBV10-1 and J is TRBJ2-3; 7 bases line up with TRBD1. V shed 4 bases and J 5 bases; nucleotides not matched to a gene: 6. The CDR3 loop spans 14 amino acids. CDR1 and CDR2 (germline): WNHNN, SYGVQD (reference sequence). The CDR3 reads CASSAQTGLDTQYF. The CDR3 nucleotides are TGCGCCAGCAGTGCTCAGACAGGGTTAGATACGCAGTATTTT.

This chain links TRBV7-9 with TRBJ1-1, with D possibly matching TRBD1 (5 bases). The CDR3 consists of 14 residues. CDR1 and CDR2 (germline): SEHNR, FQNEAQ (reference sequence). Trimming cost V 6 bases and J 6 bases, with 17 bases left between them. This CDR3 reads CASRPKPQVPEAFF. Written as DNA, the CDR3 is TGTGCCAGCAGGCCTAAACCACAGGTTCCTGAAGCTTTCTTT.

The gene calls are TRBV19 and TRBJ1-5; 7 bases are a match to TRBD1. CDR1 is LNHDA and CDR2 is SQIVND in the germline V gene (reference sequence). The CDR3 length is 13 residues. V lost 8 bases to trimming and J lost 7 bases; unmatched junction nucleotides: 8. The CDR3 region has the DNA TGTGCCAGTTCTGAAGGGGGCCGGCAGCCCCAGCATTTT. Protein: CASSEGGRQPQHF.

This chain connects TRBV7-9 to TRBJ2-3, with 14 positions matching TRBD2. J was trimmed by 8 bases and V by 5 bases; bases with no gene match: 9. CDR1 SEHNR and CDR2 FQNEAQ come from the germline V gene (reference sequence). The CDR3 contains 16 residues. CDR3 amino acids: CASSLGLAGGDGTQYF. CDR3 nucleotide sequence: TGTGCCAGCAGCCTTGGACTAGCGGGGGGTGATGGTACGCAGTATTTT.